The 16 T cell receptor beta chains presented below share a single source sample, sequenced in a study of patients and donors after allogeneic stem cell transplantation. TCRdb used MiXCR to reprocess the RT-PCR reads, holding one entry per CDR3 protein. Among about a million distinct CDR3 sequences listed, about 20% were seen once. The specimen was blood, either unsorted or a sorted T cell fraction (not recorded which). These TCRs come from a human donor who was either an allogeneic HSCT recipient or a stem cell or donor lymphocyte infusion donor (not recorded which). It is not recorded whose cells these are; they may come from a transplant donor.

The gene calls are TRBV4-3 and TRBJ2-3; 7 bases are a match to TRBD1. The germline V gene has CDR1 LGHNA and CDR2 YSLEER. The trim removed 1 base at V and 1 base at J, leaving 11 bases unmatched. The CDR3 runs to 18 residues. DNA of the CDR3: TGCGCCAGCAGCCAAGGACTCGACAGGGTCGAACGCACAGATACGCAGTATTTT. Its protein is CASSQGLDRVERTDTQYF.

The chain carries TRBV5-1 and TRBJ2-2; TRBD2 agrees at 12 bases. Trimming at V came to 4 bases and at J to 6 bases, leaving 7 bases not matched to a gene. Germline V CDR1 and CDR2: SGHRS, YFSETQ. The CDR3 sequence is 16 residues long. The DNA for the CDR3 is TGCGCCAGCAGCCACGGACTAGCGGGACATTCCGGGGAGCTGTTTTTT. This codes for CASSHGLAGHSGELFF. The full variable domain, its missing parts supplied by reference TRBV5-1 and TRBJ2-2, is KAGVTQTPRYLIKTRGQQVTLSCSPISGHRSVSWYQQTPGQGLQFLFEYFSETQRNKGNFPGRFSGRQFSNSRSEMNVSTLELGDSALYLCASSHGLAGHSGELFFGEGSRLTVL.

This clonotype was found a few times. V is TRBV20-1 and J is TRBJ2-7; no reliable D call. Looked up from germline, CDR1 is DFQATT and CDR2 is SNEGSKA (reference sequence). V dropped 0 bases and J dropped 4 bases, with 13 bases sitting between them. This CDR3 contains 14 residues. The CDR3 nucleotides read TGCAGTGCTAGAGACCCCGACCGGTCATACGAGCAGTACTTC. Protein sequence: CSARDPDRSYEQYF.

This chain links TRBV7-2 with TRBJ2-7; 10 bases are shared with TRBD1. CDR3 length: 17 amino acids. J gave up 3 bases and V 4 bases, and 12 bases lay outside the gene matches. The germline V gene has CDR1 SGHTA and CDR2 FQGNSA. Here the CDR3 DNA reads TGTGCCAGCAGCTCACCCTTGTGGGACAGGGGTCGCTACGAGCAGTACTTC. Protein product: CASSSPLWDRGRYEQYF.

The chain joins TRBV5-5 to TRBJ1-6; no reliable D call. This CDR3 has 15 residues. Trimming stripped 2 bases from V and 10 bases from J, with 16 bases between. Germline-derived CDR1 and CDR2 are SGHKS and YYEKEE (reference sequence). The CDR3 region has the DNA TGTGCCAGCAGCTTTGCTAACTCGGTGGGGTCACCCCTCCACTTT. Translated: CASSFANSVGSPLHF.

This clonotype was observed a few times. The chain joins TRBV7-6 to TRBJ1-1; perhaps TRBD1 as D (5 bases). Trimming removed 2 bases from V and 4 bases from J, with 14 bases in between. Germline CDR1 reads SGHVS; CDR2 reads FNYEAQ. This CDR3 spans 15 amino acids. CDR3 nucleotide sequence: TGTGCCAGCAGCTTAATCCGTGGGGCGCGCACTGAAGCTTTCTTT. Its protein product is CASSLIRGARTEAFF.

The chain couples TRBV12-3 or TRBV12-4 to TRBJ1-2, with TRBD1 matching 7 bases. The CDR3 consists of 13 residues. Trimming at V came to 5 bases and at J to 6 bases, leaving 6 bases not matched to a gene. The CDR3 DNA is TGTGCCAGCAGTCCCCAACAGGGGAATGGCTACACCTTC. Translating it yields CASSPQQGNGYTF.

The rearrangement uses TRBV7-2 and TRBJ2-7, with a possible D match to TRBD2 (6 bases). CDR3 length: 14 amino acids. With 2 bases removed from V and 6 bases from J, the gap between germline ends came to 14 bases. In germline, CDR1 is SGHTA, CDR2 FQGNSA. The CDR3 protein is CASSLSGRTSEQYF. The DNA for the CDR3 is TGTGCCAGCAGCTTATCGGGGAGGACGAGCGAGCAGTACTTC.

This clonotype has just one count. This chain links TRBV7-9 with TRBJ2-2, with TRBD1 matching 8 bases. CDR1 is SEHNR, CDR2 FQNEAQ, per germline (reference sequence). The CDR3 consists of 16 residues. J was trimmed by 3 bases and V by 5 bases; bases with no gene match: 8. CDR3 sequence (DNA): TGTGCCAGCAGCCTTGGACAGGGAACGGACACCGGGGAGCTGTTTTTT. It translates to CASSLGQGTDTGELFF. Supplemented by reference TRBV7-9 and TRBJ2-2, the full variable domain reads DTGVSQNPRHKITKRGQNVTFRCDPISEHNRLYWYRQTLGQGPEFLTYFQNEAQLEKSRLLSDRFSAERPKGSFSTLEIQRTEQGDSAMYLCASSLGQGTDTGELFFGEGSRLTVL.

This clonotype has a handful of counts. The chain combines TRBV4-1 with TRBJ1-3, with D possibly TRBD1 on 5 matching bases. This CDR3 comprises 14 residues. Germline CDR1 and CDR2: MGHRA and YSYEKL. Trimming left V 4 bases short and J 2 bases short, with 9 bases between. CDR3 bases: TGCGCCAGCAGCCGCTGGGGGACTGGAAACACCATATATTTT. Translating gives CASSRWGTGNTIYF.

This clonotype was counted only a few times. The chain carries TRBV6-1 and TRBJ1-5; 10 nucleotides align to TRBD1. CDR1 and CDR2 (germline): MNHNS, SASEGT. The J segment lost 0 bases and the V segment lost 8 bases, leaving 10 bases of the junction unmatched. The CDR3 runs to 17 residues. The CDR3 here is CASHLSDRGFSNQPQHF. In DNA, the CDR3 is TGTGCCAGCCACCTTTCGGACAGGGGGTTTAGCAATCAGCCCCAGCATTTT.

The chain carries TRBV10-3 and TRBJ2-1, with TRBD2 identical over 12 bases. V lost 0 bases to trimming and J lost 5 bases; unmatched junction nucleotides: 2. Germline CDR1 ENHRY, CDR2 SYGVKD. The length of the CDR3 is 16 residues. CDR3 bases: TGTGCCATCAGTGAGTCGCGACTAGCGGGGGACAATGAGCAGTTCTTC. Translated, it gives CAISESRLAGDNEQFF.

CDR3 sequence reads: CASSLESGIYGYTF. For the CDR3, the DNA is TGCGCCAGCAGCTTGGAATCGGGGATCTATGGCTACACCTTC. The chain uses TRBV5-1 and TRBJ1-2; D ambiguous. The germline V gene has CDR1 SGHRS and CDR2 YFSETQ. The CDR3 consists of 14 residues. Trimming took 0 bases from V and 4 from J, leaving 10 bases between them. The whole variable domain, remainder taken from reference TRBV5-1 and TRBJ1-2, is KAGVTQTPRYLIKTRGQQVTLSCSPISGHRSVSWYQQTPGQGLQFLFEYFSETQRNKGNFPGRFSGRQFSNSRSEMNVSTLELGDSALYLCASSLESGIYGYTFGSGTRLTVV.

The chain combines TRBV4-2 with TRBJ2-7, with 7 bases aligning to TRBD2. The CDR3 extends over 17 amino acids. V shed 1 base, J shed 0 bases, and the junction held 9 bases outside the gene matches. CDR1 is LGHNA, CDR2 YNFKEQ, per germline. The CDR3 here is CASSQVGGVASSYEQYF. CDR3 DNA: TGTGCCAGCAGCCAAGTGGGGGGGGTGGCCAGCTCCTACGAGCAGTACTTC.

This clonotype was counted only a few times. V is TRBV27 and J is TRBJ2-5; D unresolved. Between the trimmed V and J ends, which lost 3 bases and 7 bases, there was a span of 12 bases. Germline CDR1 reads MNHEY; CDR2 reads SMNVEV (reference sequence). CDR3 length equals 13 residues. The CDR3 protein is CASSLDRLGTQYF. Here the CDR3 DNA reads TGTGCCAGCAGTTTGGATAGACTCGGGACCCAGTACTTC.

The chain is built from TRBV7-6 and TRBJ2-3; D is ambiguous. The CDR3 has 13 amino acids. V was clipped by 2 bases and J by 4 bases, with 7 bases between them. Germline lookup yields CDR1 SGHVS and CDR2 FNYEAQ. CDR3 bases: TGTGCCAGCAGCTTAAGATTTGCAGATACGCAGTATTTT. It specifies CASSLRFADTQYF.